The clone carrying this T cell receptor beta chain was seen a single time. This entry comes from a study of blood T cell repertoires in COVID-19. Looking at the study overall: The analysed material was cDNA or gDNA that came from T cells, B-cell-depleted T cells, or PBMCs.

Clones were read by immunoSEQ multiplex PCR, and TCRdb kept only the in-frame ones, dropping some. The sample yields some 350,000 clones, about 87% seen once. What was sequenced was peripheral blood. The origin of this receptor is a human donor in a cohort sampled during active COVID-19.

The CDR3 protein is CAWEGSGRAYGYTF. The CDR3 region has the DNA TGTGCCTGGGAAGGGTCAGGGAGGGCCTATGGCTACACCTTC. The chain couples TRBV30 to TRBJ1-2, with D perhaps TRBD1 (5 bases). This CDR3 has 14 amino acids. Germline CDR1 is GTSNPN and CDR2 is SVGIG (reference sequence). The germline V and J ends were trimmed by 5 bases and 4 bases, with 17 bases remaining between them.